The rows below give T cell receptor beta chains drawn from one sample of a study of shared clonotypes between healthy human individuals. TCRdb keeps only in-frame clones here, not all; method: immunoSEQ multiplex PCR. The sample yields 2 million to 3 million clones, 93% seen once. Sequenced sample: naive CD4+ T cells from PBMCs. The receptors come from a man aged 18 to 29 in good health. Some clones in this sample may be carry-over from other donors' samples. Both conserved end residues are trimmed from each CDR3. Each record gives: CDR3 protein, V gene, J gene.

CDR3 protein: ASSPWAGGMETQY
V gene: TRBV5-5
J gene: TRBJ2-5

CDR3 protein: ASSPQVTDEQF
V gene: TRBV18
J gene: TRBJ2-1

CDR3 protein: ASSIGTGELF
V gene: TRBV19
J gene: TRBJ2-2

CDR3 protein: ASSMGLAGVDDEQF
V gene: TRBV5-4
J gene: TRBJ2-1

CDR3 protein: ATSGPQRALYEQY
V gene: TRBV6-1
J gene: TRBJ2-7

CDR3 protein: ASNDRGTDTQY
V gene: TRBV28
J gene: TRBJ2-3

CDR3 protein: ASSHAISGLIGYEQY
V gene: TRBV28
J gene: TRBJ2-7

CDR3 protein: ASSQAGQGSTDTQY
V gene: TRBV4-1
J gene: TRBJ2-3

CDR3 protein: ASSPSGDTYNEQF
V gene: TRBV18
J gene: TRBJ2-1

CDR3 protein: ASSITPSRLGYT
V gene: TRBV2
J gene: TRBJ1-2

CDR3 protein: ASRLRTSGVYEQY
V gene: TRBV28
J gene: TRBJ2-7

CDR3 protein: ASSPRAQETQY
V gene: TRBV6-5
J gene: TRBJ2-5

CDR3 protein: ASSQDTRFYHEQY
V gene: TRBV4-1
J gene: TRBJ2-7

CDR3 protein: ASSLVGLYQRGYT
V gene: TRBV7-2
J gene: TRBJ1-2

CDR3 protein: ASSPGGGLIHEQF
V gene: TRBV7-2
J gene: TRBJ2-1